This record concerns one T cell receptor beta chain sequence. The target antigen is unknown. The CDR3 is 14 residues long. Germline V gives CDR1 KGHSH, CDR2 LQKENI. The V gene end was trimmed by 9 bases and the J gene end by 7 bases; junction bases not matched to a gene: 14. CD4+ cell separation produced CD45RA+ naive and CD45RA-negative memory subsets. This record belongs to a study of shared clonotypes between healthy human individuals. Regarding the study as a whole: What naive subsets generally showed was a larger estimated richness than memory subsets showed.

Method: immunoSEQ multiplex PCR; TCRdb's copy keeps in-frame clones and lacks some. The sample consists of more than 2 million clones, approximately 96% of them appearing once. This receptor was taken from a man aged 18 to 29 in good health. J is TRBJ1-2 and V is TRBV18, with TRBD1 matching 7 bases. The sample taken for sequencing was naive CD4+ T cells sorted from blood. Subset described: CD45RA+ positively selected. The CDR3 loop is CASQARGISSGYTF. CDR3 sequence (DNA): TGTGCCAGTCAAGCCAGGGGGATATCGAGTGGCTACACCTTC.